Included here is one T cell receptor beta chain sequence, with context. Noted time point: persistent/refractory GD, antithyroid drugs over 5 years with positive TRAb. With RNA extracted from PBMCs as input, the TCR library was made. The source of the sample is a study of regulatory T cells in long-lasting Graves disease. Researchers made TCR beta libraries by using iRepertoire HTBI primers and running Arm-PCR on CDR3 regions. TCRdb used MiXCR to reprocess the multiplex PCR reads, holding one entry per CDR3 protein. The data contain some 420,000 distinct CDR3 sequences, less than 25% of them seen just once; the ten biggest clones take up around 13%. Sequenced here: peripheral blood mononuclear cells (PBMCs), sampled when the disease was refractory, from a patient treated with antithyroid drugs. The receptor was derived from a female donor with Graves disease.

The CDR3 protein is CASSFRLAGDYEQYF. The CDR3 coding sequence is TGTGCCAGCTCATTTAGACTAGCGGGAGACTACGAGCAGTACTTC. The V call is TRBV18, the J call TRBJ2-7, with 12 bases lining up with TRBD2. The germline V gene has CDR1 KGHSH and CDR2 LQKENI. The CDR3 has 15 residues. After removal of 5 bases from V and 3 bases from J, the junction contained 5 bases not matched to a gene.